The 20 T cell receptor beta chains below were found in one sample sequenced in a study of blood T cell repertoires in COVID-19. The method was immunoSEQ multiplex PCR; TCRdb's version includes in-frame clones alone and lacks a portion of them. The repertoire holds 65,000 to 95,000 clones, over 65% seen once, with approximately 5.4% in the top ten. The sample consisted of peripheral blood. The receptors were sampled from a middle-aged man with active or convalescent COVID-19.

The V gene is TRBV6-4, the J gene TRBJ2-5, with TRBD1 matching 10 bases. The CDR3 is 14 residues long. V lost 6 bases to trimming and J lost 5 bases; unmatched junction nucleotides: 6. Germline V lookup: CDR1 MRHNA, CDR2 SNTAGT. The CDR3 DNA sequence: TGTGCCAGCAGCCCGGGACAGGGGTCCGAGACCCAGTACTTC. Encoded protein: CASSPGQGSETQYF.

CDR3 in amino acids: CASSRDRESEQYF. CDR3 bases: TGTGCCAGCAGTCGGGACAGGGAAAGCGAGCAGTACTTC. V is TRBV12-3 or TRBV12-4 and J is TRBJ2-7; 9 nucleotides match TRBD1. The CDR3 has 13 amino acids. The junction had 5 bases not matched to a gene; V was cut back by 5 bases and J by 6 bases.

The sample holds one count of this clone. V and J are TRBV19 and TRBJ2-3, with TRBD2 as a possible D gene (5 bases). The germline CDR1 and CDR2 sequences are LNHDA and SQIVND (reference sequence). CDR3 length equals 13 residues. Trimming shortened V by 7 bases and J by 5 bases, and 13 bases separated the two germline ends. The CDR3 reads CASTDLREDTQYF. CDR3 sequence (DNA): TGTGCCAGTACCGACCTGAGGGAAGATACGCAGTATTTT.

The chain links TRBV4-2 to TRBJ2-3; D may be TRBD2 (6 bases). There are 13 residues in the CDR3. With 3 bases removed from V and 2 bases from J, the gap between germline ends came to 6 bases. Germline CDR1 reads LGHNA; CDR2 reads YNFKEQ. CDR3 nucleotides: TGTGCCAGCAGCCAGGACTACACAGATACGCAGTATTTT. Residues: CASSQDYTDTQYF.

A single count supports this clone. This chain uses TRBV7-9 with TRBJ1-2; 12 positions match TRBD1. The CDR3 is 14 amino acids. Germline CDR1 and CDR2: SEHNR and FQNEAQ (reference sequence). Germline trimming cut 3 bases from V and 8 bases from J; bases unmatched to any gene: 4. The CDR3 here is CASSFQGTGGGYTF. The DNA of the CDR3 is TGTGCCAGCAGCTTTCAGGGGACAGGGGGCGGCTACACCTTC.

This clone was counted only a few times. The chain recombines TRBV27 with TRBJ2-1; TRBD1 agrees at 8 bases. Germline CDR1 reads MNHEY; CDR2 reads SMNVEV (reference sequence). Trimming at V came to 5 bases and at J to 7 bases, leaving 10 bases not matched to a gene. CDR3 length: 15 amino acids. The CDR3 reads CASSRKTGAGNEQFF. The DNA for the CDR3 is TGTGCCAGCAGTAGGAAGACAGGGGCGGGTAATGAGCAGTTCTTC.

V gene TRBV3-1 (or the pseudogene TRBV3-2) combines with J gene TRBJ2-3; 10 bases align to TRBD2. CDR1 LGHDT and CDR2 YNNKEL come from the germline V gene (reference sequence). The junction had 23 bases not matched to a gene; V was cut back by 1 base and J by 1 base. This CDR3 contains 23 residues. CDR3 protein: CASSQVLFQSALAGASGTDTQYF. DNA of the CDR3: TGTGCCAGCAGCCAAGTCTTATTTCAGTCGGCTCTAGCGGGGGCCTCAGGCACAGATACGCAGTATTTT.

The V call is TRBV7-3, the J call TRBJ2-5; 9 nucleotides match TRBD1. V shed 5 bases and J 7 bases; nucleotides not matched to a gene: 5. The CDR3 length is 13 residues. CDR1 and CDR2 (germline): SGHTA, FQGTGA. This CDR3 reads CASSTGQGMTQYF. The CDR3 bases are TGTGCCAGCAGCACTGGACAGGGGATGACCCAGTACTTC.

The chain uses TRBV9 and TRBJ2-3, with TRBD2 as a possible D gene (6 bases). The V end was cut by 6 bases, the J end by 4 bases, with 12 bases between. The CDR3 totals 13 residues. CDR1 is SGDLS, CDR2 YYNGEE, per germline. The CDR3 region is CASKRGGADTQYF. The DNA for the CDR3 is TGTGCCAGCAAGCGCGGAGGGGCAGATACGCAGTATTTT.

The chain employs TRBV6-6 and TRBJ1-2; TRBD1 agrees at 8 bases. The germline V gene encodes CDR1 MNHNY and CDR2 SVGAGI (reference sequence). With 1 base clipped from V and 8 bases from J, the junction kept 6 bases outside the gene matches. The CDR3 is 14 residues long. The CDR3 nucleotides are TGTGCCAGCAGTTACTGGCAGGGGGCAAAGGGCTACACCTTC. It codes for CASSYWQGAKGYTF.

CDR3 sequence (DNA): TGTGCCAGCAGTTACGAGGCTCTGAACACTGAAGCTTTCTTT. Amino acid sequence: CASSYEALNTEAFF. The chain recombines TRBV6-6 with TRBJ1-1; D remains unclear. The CDR3 loop spans 14 amino acids. Germline V gene data show CDR1 as MNHNY and CDR2 as SVGAGI (reference sequence). V gave up 2 bases and J gave up 0 bases, with 7 bases separating them.

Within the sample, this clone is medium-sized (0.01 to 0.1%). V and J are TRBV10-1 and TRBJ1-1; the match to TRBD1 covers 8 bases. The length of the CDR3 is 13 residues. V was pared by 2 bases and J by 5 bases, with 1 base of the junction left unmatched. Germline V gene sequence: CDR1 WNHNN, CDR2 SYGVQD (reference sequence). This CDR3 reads CASSEGDRTEAFF. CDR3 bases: TGCGCCAGCAGTGAGGGGGACAGGACTGAAGCTTTCTTT.

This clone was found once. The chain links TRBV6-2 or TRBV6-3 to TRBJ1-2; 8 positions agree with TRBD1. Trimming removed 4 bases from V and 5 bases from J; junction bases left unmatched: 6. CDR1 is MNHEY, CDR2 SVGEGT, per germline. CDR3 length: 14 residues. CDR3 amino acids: CASSSTGVRYGYTF. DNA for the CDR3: TGTGCCAGCAGTTCGACAGGGGTACGGTATGGCTACACCTTC.

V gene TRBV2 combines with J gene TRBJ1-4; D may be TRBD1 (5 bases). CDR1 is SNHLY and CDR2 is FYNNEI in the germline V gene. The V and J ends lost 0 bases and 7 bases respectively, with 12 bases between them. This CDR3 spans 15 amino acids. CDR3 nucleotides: TGTGCCAGCAGTGAAGCGGGAGGGGAGGGTGAAAAACTGTTTTTT. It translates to CASSEAGGEGEKLFF.

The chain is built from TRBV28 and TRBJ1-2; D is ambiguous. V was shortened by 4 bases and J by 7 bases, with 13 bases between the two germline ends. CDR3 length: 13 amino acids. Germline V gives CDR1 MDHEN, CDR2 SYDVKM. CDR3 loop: CASSYGRQTGYTF. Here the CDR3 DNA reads TGTGCCAGCAGTTATGGGAGGCAGACTGGCTACACCTTC.

The CDR3 DNA is TGTGCCAGCAGGGGATCCGGGACACCGAAAAACATTCAGTACTTC. Translation gives CASRGSGTPKNIQYF. The chain joins TRBV6-5 to TRBJ2-4, with TRBD1 as a possible D gene (6 bases). The V gene lost 6 bases and the J gene lost 4 bases, with 16 bases spanning the gap. CDR3 length: 15 amino acids. Germline V CDR1 and CDR2: MNHEY, SVGAGI.

CDR3 DNA: TGTGCCAGCAGCCCCCCCACCGGGACTAGCTTAGACAATGAGCAGTTCTTC. The encoded protein is CASSPPTGTSLDNEQFF. The J gene is TRBJ2-1, the V gene TRBV7-6, with 9 positions matching TRBD2. The ends lost 5 bases at V and 5 bases at J; junction bases unmatched: 13. The CDR3 contains 17 residues. From germline, CDR1 is SGHVS and CDR2 FNYEAQ.

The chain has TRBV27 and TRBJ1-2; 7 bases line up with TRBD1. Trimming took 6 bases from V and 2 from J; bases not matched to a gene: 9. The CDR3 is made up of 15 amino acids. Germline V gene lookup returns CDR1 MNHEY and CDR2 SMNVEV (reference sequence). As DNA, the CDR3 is TGTGCCAGCAGGCTCACAGGGGCCCGAAACTATGGCTACACCTTC. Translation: CASRLTGARNYGYTF.

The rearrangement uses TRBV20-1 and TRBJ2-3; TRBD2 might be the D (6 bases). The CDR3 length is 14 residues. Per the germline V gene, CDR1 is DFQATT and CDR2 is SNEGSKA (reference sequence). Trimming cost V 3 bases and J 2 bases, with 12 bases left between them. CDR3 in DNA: TGCAGTGCTAGTTTGCCGGGACTCACAGATACGCAGTATTTT. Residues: CSASLPGLTDTQYF.

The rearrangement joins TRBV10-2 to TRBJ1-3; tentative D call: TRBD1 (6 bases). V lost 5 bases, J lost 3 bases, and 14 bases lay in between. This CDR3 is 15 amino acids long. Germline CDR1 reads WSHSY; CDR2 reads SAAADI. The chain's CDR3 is CASSTPGGSGNTIYF. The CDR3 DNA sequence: TGCGCCAGCAGTACCCCGGGGGGCAGTGGAAACACCATATATTTT.